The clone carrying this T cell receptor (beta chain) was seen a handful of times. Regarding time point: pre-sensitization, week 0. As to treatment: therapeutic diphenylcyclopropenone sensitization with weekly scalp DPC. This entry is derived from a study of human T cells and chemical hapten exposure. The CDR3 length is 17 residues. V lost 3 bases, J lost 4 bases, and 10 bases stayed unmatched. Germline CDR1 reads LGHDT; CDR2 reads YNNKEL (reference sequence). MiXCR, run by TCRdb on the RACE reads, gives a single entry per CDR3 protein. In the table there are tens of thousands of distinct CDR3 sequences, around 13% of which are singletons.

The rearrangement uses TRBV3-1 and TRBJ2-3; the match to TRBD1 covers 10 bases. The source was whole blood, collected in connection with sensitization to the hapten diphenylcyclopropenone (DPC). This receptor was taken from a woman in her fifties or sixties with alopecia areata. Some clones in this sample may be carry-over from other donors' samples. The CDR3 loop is CASSHPRGTGDADTQYF. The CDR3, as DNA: TGTGCCAGCAGCCATCCCCGGGGGACAGGGGACGCAGATACGCAGTATTTT.